A selection of T cell receptor beta chains follows, all from one sample in a study of CD8+ T cells in alopecia areata. Sequenced by immunoSEQ multiplex PCR; TCRdb stores in-frame clones only, minus some. The table lists fewer than 70,000 clones, about 44% of them singletons, with about 53% in the top ten. Material for sequencing was NKG2D-low CD8+ T cells sorted from blood. All receptors derive from a human donor with alopecia areata. Each CDR3 is given with its conserved first and last residue. A D gene is named only where the DNA matches it firmly. A clone size is listed for some rows: how often the clone was seen (once, few, many), or a class if it is expanded.

J: TRBJ2-3
size: -
D: TRBD2
V: TRBV7-2
CDR3: CASSPGTSGTDTQYF
DNA: TGTGCCAGCAGCCCTGGGACTAGCGGAACAGATACGCAGTATTTT

J: TRBJ2-1
size: once
D: -
V: TRBV13
CDR3: CASSLTGPANEQFF
DNA: TGTGCCAGCAGCTTAACGGGGCCTGCCAATGAGCAGTTCTTC

J: TRBJ2-7
size: many
D: -
V: TRBV5-1
CDR3: CASSWDKTYEQYF
DNA: TGCGCCAGCAGCTGGGACAAGACCTACGAGCAGTACTTC

J: TRBJ1-2
size: few
D: TRBD1
V: TRBV29-1
CDR3: CSVKLFPGQGNNYGYTF
DNA: TGCAGCGTCAAACTATTCCCGGGACAGGGTAACAACTATGGCTACACCTTC

J: TRBJ2-1
size: -
D: TRBD1
V: TRBV20-1
CDR3: CSARGSNEQFF
DNA: TGCAGTGCCAGGGGGAGCAATGAGCAGTTCTTC

J: TRBJ2-2
size: few
D: TRBD2
V: TRBV10-3
CDR3: CAISIRLAGGEFAGELFF
DNA: TGTGCCATCAGCATACGACTAGCGGGAGGGGAGTTCGCCGGGGAGCTGTTTTTT

J: TRBJ2-1
size: -
D: TRBD2
V: TRBV5-1
CDR3: CASSTPTSGRGREQFF
DNA: TGCGCCAGCAGCACCCCAACTAGCGGGAGAGGGCGTGAGCAGTTCTTC

J: TRBJ1-2
size: few
D: TRBD1
V: TRBV5-1
CDR3: CASSPVQGRYSYTF
DNA: TGCGCCAGCAGCCCCGTACAGGGGAGGTACAGCTACACCTTC

J: TRBJ2-1
size: -
D: TRBD1
V: TRBV27
CDR3: CASSDRGSYNEQFF
DNA: TGTGCCAGCAGTGACAGGGGGTCCTACAATGAGCAGTTCTTC

J: TRBJ2-7
size: few
D: -
V: TRBV7-9
CDR3: CASSPGTEYEQYF
DNA: TGTGCCAGCAGCCCGGGGACGGAATACGAGCAGTACTTC

J: TRBJ2-7
size: few
D: -
V: TRBV29-1
CDR3: CSVVSGAYEQYF
DNA: TGCAGCGTTGTGTCGGGAGCCTACGAGCAGTACTTC

J: TRBJ2-1
size: -
D: -
V: TRBV29-1
CDR3: CSVEDGSTYNEQFF
DNA: TGCAGCGTTGAAGACGGGAGTACCTACAATGAGCAGTTCTTC

J: TRBJ2-3
size: once
D: -
V: TRBV5-1
CDR3: CASSLETSTDTQYF
DNA: TGCGCCAGCAGCTTGGAAACGAGCACAGATACGCAGTATTTT

J: TRBJ2-2
size: -
D: TRBD2
V: TRBV28
CDR3: CASSKGLTYTGELFF
DNA: TGTGCCAGCAGCAAGGGACTAACTTACACCGGGGAGCTGTTTTTT

J: TRBJ2-7
size: few
D: TRBD1
V: TRBV29-1
CDR3: CSAPSYRQGVYEQYF
DNA: TGCAGCGCACCCTCGTACAGACAGGGGGTCTACGAGCAGTACTTC

J: TRBJ2-7
size: -
D: TRBD2
V: TRBV4-2
CDR3: CASSQEVSRGDSYEQYF
DNA: TGTGCCAGCAGCCAAGAAGTATCGCGGGGGGACTCCTACGAGCAGTACTTC